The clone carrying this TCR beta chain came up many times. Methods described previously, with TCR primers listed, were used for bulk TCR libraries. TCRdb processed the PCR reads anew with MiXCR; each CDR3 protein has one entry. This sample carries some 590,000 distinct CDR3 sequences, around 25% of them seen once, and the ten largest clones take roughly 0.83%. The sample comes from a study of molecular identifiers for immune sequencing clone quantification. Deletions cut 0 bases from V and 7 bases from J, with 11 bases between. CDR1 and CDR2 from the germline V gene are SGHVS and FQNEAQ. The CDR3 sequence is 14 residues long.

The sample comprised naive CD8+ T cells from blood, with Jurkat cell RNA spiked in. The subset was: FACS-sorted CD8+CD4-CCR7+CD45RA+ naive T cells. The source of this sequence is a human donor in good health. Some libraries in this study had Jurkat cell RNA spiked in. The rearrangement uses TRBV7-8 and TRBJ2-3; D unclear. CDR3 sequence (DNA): TGTGCCAGCAGCTTAGCATCCCAGGTTTATACGCAGTATTTT. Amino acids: CASSLASQVYTQYF.